This TCR beta chain derives from a study of blood T cell repertoires in COVID-19. Study-level information: Sites in the United States, Italy and Spain provided acute and convalescent COVID-19 samples.

The germline V gene encodes CDR1 SGHRS and CDR2 YFSETQ. The trim removed 2 bases at V and 1 base at J, leaving 9 bases unmatched. The CDR3 runs 18 residues. Original methodology: Cell counts per sample came from amplifying reference gene primers. Profiling relied on immunoSEQ multiplex PCR, and the TCRdb table lists in-frame clones only, not all of them. V, J and clone size reflect that table, while D and trimming were determined from the DNA. Of about 33,000 clones in the sample, 70% to 90% were seen once. The chain carries TRBV5-1 and TRBJ2-2; 9 nucleotides agree with TRBD2. The clonotype was recovered from an elderly woman with active or convalescent COVID-19. Sequenced material: peripheral blood. CDR3 coding DNA: TGCGCCAGCAGCTTCCGGAATAGCGGGAGAGAGAACACCGGGGAGCTGTTTTTT. Protein: CASSFRNSGRENTGELFF.